Shown below are 15 T cell receptor beta chains from a single sample sequenced in a study of blood T cell repertoires in COVID-19. Using immunoSEQ multiplex PCR, the repertoire was profiled, and TCRdb retains in-frame clones only, with some absent. The data hold more than 250,000 clones, with more than 75% observed a single time. The sample consisted of PBMCs or T cells enriched from blood (not recorded which). All receptors derive from a young woman who had recovered from COVID-19.

V and J are TRBV3-1 (or the pseudogene TRBV3-2) and TRBJ1-5; the D is unclear. V was cut by 0 bases and J by 4 bases, with 10 bases left in between. Germline lookup yields CDR1 LGHDT and CDR2 YNNKEL (reference sequence). CDR3 length equals 15 residues. This CDR3 reads CASSQDFVENQPQHF. The CDR3 bases are TGTGCCAGCAGCCAAGATTTTGTAGAGAATCAGCCCCAGCATTTT.

The chain uses TRBV4-1 and TRBJ2-6; D gene ambiguous. The CDR3 covers 14 residues. V was shortened by 11 bases and J by 3 bases, with 14 bases between the two germline ends. Germline V CDR1 and CDR2: MGHRA, YSYEKL. CDR3 region: CASRHSLGANVLTF. CDR3 DNA sequence: TGCGCCTCGCGCCACTCGCTTGGGGCCAACGTCCTGACTTTC.

This chain links TRBV5-4 with TRBJ1-1; TRBD1 is a possible D gene (5 bases). This CDR3 comprises 15 residues. Trimming stripped 6 bases from V and 1 base from J, with 16 bases between. Germline V gene lookup returns CDR1 SGHNT and CDR2 YYREEE (reference sequence). The CDR3 region has the DNA TGTGCCAGCACCGGGCCCGACAGTTCGAACACTGAAGCTTTCTTT. Amino acids: CASTGPDSSNTEAFF.

This clone appeared a few times. This sequence joins TRBV6-5 and TRBJ1-4; D perhaps matches TRBD1 (6 bases). Germline V gene lookup returns CDR1 MNHEY and CDR2 SVGAGI. V lost 4 bases and J lost 10, with 16 bases in between. The CDR3 spans 14 residues. The CDR3 loop reads CASSSSRGVRKLFF. DNA of the CDR3: TGTGCCAGCAGTTCATCCAGGGGTGTACGAAAACTGTTTTTT.

V and J are TRBV7-9 and TRBJ2-3, with TRBD2 matching 8 bases. CDR1 is SEHNR and CDR2 is FQNEAQ in the germline V gene (reference sequence). The CDR3 is 18 amino acids. V lost 1 base and J lost 2; bases outside the gene matches: 11. CDR3 bases: TGTGCCAGCAGCTTAGTTACAACTAGCGGAGTTATCACAGATACGCAGTATTTT. Translated: CASSLVTTSGVITDTQYF.

The chain combines TRBV29-1 with TRBJ1-1; 7 bases are a match to TRBD1. V dropped 7 bases and J dropped 3; count of bases not matched to a gene: 5. There are 12 residues in the CDR3. CDR1 is SQVTM and CDR2 is ANQGSEA in the germline V gene. The CDR3 DNA sequence: TGCAGCGCGGCGGGACAGTACACTGAAGCTTTCTTT. Its protein is CSAAGQYTEAFF. Complete variable domain (other parts from reference TRBV29-1 and TRBJ1-1): SAVISQKPSRDICQRGTSLTIQCQVDSQVTMMFWYRQQPGQSLTLIATANQGSEATYESGFVIDKFPISRPNLTFSTLTVSNMSPEDSSIYLCSAAGQYTEAFFGQGTRLTVV.

Only a few counts were recorded for this clone. The chain links TRBV5-5 to TRBJ1-3, with D possibly TRBD1 on 5 matching bases. Trimming stripped 2 bases from V and 2 bases from J, with 8 bases between. Germline V lookup: CDR1 SGHKS, CDR2 YYEKEE (reference sequence). The length of the CDR3 is 14 residues. The CDR3 bases are TGTGCCAGCAGCTTATGGGGGGCTGGAAACACCATATATTTT. Its translation: CASSLWGAGNTIYF.

The CDR3 nucleotides read TGTGCCAGCAGGAGCAGTACAGGGGCGAATTCACCCCTCCACTTT. Its protein is CASRSSTGANSPLHF. The chain employs TRBV6-5 and TRBJ1-6; 7 bases agree with TRBD1. Germline CDR1 and CDR2: MNHEY and SVGAGI. Germline trimming cut 6 bases from V and 7 bases from J; bases unmatched to any gene: 9. The length of the CDR3 is 15 residues.

The rearrangement joins TRBV7-9 to TRBJ2-7, with D tentatively TRBD2 (6 bases). CDR3 length: 15 amino acids. V was shortened by 4 bases and J by 2 bases, with 15 bases between the two germline ends. Germline V lookup: CDR1 SEHNR, CDR2 FQNEAQ (reference sequence). The CDR3 reads CASSSLGGLPYEQYF. The CDR3, as DNA: TGTGCCAGCAGCTCACTGGGGGGTCTCCCCTACGAGCAGTACTTC.

This chain connects TRBV5-4 to TRBJ1-1; D is uncertain. Looked up from germline, CDR1 is SGHNT and CDR2 is YYREEE (reference sequence). The CDR3 covers 12 residues. V was trimmed by 7 bases and J by 1 base, leaving 8 bases between them. Here the CDR3 reads CASGDWNTEAFF. In nucleotides, the CDR3 is TGTGCCAGCGGAGACTGGAACACTGAAGCTTTCTTT.

This clone came up once. This chain joins TRBV30 and TRBJ2-2; TRBD1 agrees at 9 bases. The germline gives CDR1 GTSNPN, CDR2 SVGIG (reference sequence). The J segment lost 3 bases and the V segment lost 3 bases, leaving 8 bases of the junction unmatched. The CDR3 loop spans 16 amino acids. CDR3 sequence (DNA): TGTGCCTGGAGCATGAGGACAGGGGTTTACACCGGGGAGCTGTTTTTT. Its translation: CAWSMRTGVYTGELFF.

The genes are TRBV9 and TRBJ2-7; tentative D call: TRBD2 (5 bases). The CDR3 sequence is 15 residues long. Trimming left V 2 bases short and J 2 bases short, with 14 bases between. The germline CDR1 and CDR2 sequences are SGDLS and YYNGEE. CDR3 amino acids: CASSVEDWTTYEQYF. Written as DNA, the CDR3 is TGTGCCAGCAGCGTCGAGGACTGGACGACCTACGAGCAGTACTTC.

This sequence joins TRBV7-6 and TRBJ2-7; D is possibly TRBD1 (6 bases). This CDR3 is built from 14 residues. Germline values: CDR1 SGHVS, CDR2 FNYEAQ. Trimming took 4 bases from V and 3 from J, leaving 13 bases between them. The CDR3 here is CASSSSPTGYEQYF. The CDR3 region has the DNA TGTGCCAGCAGCTCCTCGCCGACAGGCTACGAGCAGTACTTC. The full variable domain, with the rest looked up from reference TRBV7-6 and TRBJ2-7, is GAGVSQSPRYKVTKRGQDVALRCDPISGHVSLYWYRQALGQGPEFLTYFNYEAQQDKSGLPNDRFSAERPEGSISTLTIQRTEQRDSAMYRCASSSSPTGYEQYFGPGTRLTVT.

This clone was counted a single time. The V call is TRBV7-6, the J call TRBJ2-1; 11 bases agree with TRBD2. Germline V CDR1 and CDR2: SGHVS, FNYEAQ. V trimming: 5 bases; J trimming: 3 bases; junction bases outside the gene matches: 6. The CDR3 covers 16 residues. For the CDR3, the DNA is TGTGCCAGCAGCCCCCCCGGACTAGCGGGCTACAATGAGCAGTTCTTC. It yields the protein CASSPPGLAGYNEQFF. The full variable domain, in which reference TRBV7-6 and TRBJ2-1 provide the parts outside the CDR3, is GAGVSQSPRYKVTKRGQDVALRCDPISGHVSLYWYRQALGQGPEFLTYFNYEAQQDKSGLPNDRFSAERPEGSISTLTIQRTEQRDSAMYRCASSPPGLAGYNEQFFGPGTRLTVL.

The chain couples TRBV19 to TRBJ1-6, with D unresolved. V lost 7 bases to trimming and J lost 3 bases, with 4 bases between them. This CDR3 spans 12 amino acids. Germline assignment: CDR1 LNHDA and CDR2 SQIVND (reference sequence). Here the CDR3 DNA reads TGTGCCAGTACCCTCTATAATTCACCCCTCCACTTT. Its translation is CASTLYNSPLHF.